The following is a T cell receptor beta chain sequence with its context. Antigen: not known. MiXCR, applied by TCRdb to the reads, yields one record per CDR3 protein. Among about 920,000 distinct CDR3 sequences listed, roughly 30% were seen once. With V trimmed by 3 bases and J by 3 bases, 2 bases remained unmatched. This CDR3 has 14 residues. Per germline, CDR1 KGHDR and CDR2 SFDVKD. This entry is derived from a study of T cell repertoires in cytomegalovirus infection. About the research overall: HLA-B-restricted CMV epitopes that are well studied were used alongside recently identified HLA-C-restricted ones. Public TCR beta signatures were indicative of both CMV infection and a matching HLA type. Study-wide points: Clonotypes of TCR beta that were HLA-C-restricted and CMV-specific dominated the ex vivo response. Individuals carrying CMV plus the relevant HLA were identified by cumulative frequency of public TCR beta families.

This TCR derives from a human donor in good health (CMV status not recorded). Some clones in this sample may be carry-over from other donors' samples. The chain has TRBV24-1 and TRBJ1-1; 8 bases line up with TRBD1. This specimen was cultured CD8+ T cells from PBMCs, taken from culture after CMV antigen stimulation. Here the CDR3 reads CATSDADRDTEAFF. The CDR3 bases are TGTGCCACCAGTGATGCGGACAGGGACACTGAAGCTTTCTTT.